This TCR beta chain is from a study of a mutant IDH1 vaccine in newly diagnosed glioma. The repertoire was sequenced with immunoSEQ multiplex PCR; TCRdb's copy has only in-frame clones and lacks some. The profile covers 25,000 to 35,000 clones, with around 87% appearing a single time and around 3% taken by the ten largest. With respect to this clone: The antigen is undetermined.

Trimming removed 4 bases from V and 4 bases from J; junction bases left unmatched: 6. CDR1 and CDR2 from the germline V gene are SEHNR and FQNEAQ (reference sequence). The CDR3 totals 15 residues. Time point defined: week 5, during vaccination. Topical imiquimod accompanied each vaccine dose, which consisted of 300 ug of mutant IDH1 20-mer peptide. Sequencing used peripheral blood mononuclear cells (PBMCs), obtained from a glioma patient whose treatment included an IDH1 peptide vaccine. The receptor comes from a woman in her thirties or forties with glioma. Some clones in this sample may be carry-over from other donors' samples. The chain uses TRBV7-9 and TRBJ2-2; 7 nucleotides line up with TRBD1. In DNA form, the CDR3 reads TGTGCCAGCAGCTCACAGGGGTTACCCACCGGGGAGCTGTTTTTT. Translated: CASSSQGLPTGELFF.